This T cell receptor (beta chain) was captured in a study of cytotoxic CD8 clonotypes in ibrutinib-treated CLL. General observations from the study: Public clonotypes were uncommon and contracted or stayed stable on treatment. At the start, clonality exceeded age-matched healthy donors and followed circulating CD8+ T-cell counts. Sustained-remission and progressing patients diverged in sampling times.

This CDR3 contains 13 residues. Germline V CDR1 and CDR2: SGHDT, YYEEEE. V was clipped by 0 bases and J by 9 bases, with 10 bases between them. Target depth was 1 in 200,000 to 1 in 1 million T cells, about 10x per clonotype. Assay used: immunoSEQ multiplex PCR; TCRdb lists only in-frame clones, some missing. The sample shows fewer than 400,000 clones, around 66% of them seen only once. This clone has only one observation. Antigen: not known. This clonotype was obtained from a human donor with chronic lymphocytic leukemia. The rearrangement uses TRBV5-6 and TRBJ2-4; D ambiguous. Material: PBMCs, obtained after 36 months of ibrutinib treatment. The CDR3 reads CASSLDWPSIQYF. CDR3 in DNA: TGTGCCAGCAGCTTGGACTGGCCTTCCATTCAGTACTTC.